Here is one TCR beta chain with its context. Antigen: not known. These data come from a study of T cell repertoires in cytomegalovirus infection. Study information: It was the public TCR beta signatures that indicated both CMV infection and matching HLA type.

From germline, CDR1 is MNHEY and CDR2 SVGAGI. CDR3 size: 14 residues. Deletions cut 5 bases from V and 4 bases from J, with 14 bases between. TCRdb independently ran MiXCR on the reads; one entry per CDR3 protein. This sample has 700,000 to 850,000 distinct CDR3 sequences, with 32% found just once. The sequencing used cultured CD8+ T cells from PBMCs, collected from culture after CMV antigen stimulation. This chain links TRBV6-5 with TRBJ1-2, with D tentatively TRBD1 (6 bases). This clonotype was obtained from a human donor in good health (CMV status not recorded). Some clones in this sample may be carry-over from other donors' samples. CDR3 nucleotide sequence: TGTGCCAGCAGTGTTATAGGGGGGAGCTATGGCTACACCTTC. It translates to CASSVIGGSYGYTF.